This TCR beta chain was recovered during a study of Graves' ophthalmopathy and Graves' hyperthyroidism. Other autoimmune diseases, uncontrolled infections, pregnancy or lactation led to the exclusion of patients. Diagnoses were established from clinical symptoms, serum thyroxine, TRAb, thyroid ultrasound and orbital computed tomography. General study results and limits: Blood also held most thyroid clonotypes expanded above 0.001 frequency. Researchers report that a 13-signature model separated ophthalmopathy from stable hyperthyroidism, posting about 87% sensitivity and roughly 81% specificity.

Using RNA transcripts, the TCR beta CDR3 regions were amplified. Second-round multiplex PCR came after first-round RT-PCR with HTBI primers. TCRdb analysed the multiplex PCR reads with MiXCR anew, one entry per CDR3 protein. The sample holds around 1,200,000 distinct CDR3 sequences; about 35% are singletons and the top ten take approximately 12%. This clonotype was seen a few times. Its antigen is not known. This CDR3 is 13 amino acids long. The V gene end was trimmed by 3 bases and the J gene end by 2 bases; junction bases not matched to a gene: 2. Germline CDR1 is DFQATT and CDR2 is SNEGSKA (reference sequence).

Sequences were obtained from peripheral blood or thyroid tissue (not recorded which). The TCR comes from an adult man with Graves' hyperthyroidism. The rearrangement uses TRBV20-1 and TRBJ1-2; 8 bases are a match to TRBD1. DNA of the CDR3: TGCAGTGCTAGGCAGGGGGCGAACTATGGCTACACCTTC. Amino acid sequence: CSARQGANYGYTF.